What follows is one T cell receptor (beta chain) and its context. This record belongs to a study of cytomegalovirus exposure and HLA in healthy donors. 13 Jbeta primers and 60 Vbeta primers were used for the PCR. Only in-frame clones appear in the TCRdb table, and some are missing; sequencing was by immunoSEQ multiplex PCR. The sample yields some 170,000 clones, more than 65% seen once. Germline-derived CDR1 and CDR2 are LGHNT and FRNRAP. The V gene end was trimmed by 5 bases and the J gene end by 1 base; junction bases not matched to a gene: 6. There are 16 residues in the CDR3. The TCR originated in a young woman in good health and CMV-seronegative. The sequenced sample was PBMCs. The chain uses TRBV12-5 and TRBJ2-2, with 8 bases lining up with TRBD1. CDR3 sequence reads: CASGLTGTGNTGELFF. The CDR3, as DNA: TGTGCTAGTGGTCTGACCGGGACAGGGAACACCGGGGAGCTGTTTTTT.